This T cell receptor beta chain was identified in a study of blood T cell repertoires in COVID-19. Study summary: Material from acute and convalescent COVID-19 was sourced from the United States, Italy and Spain.

CDR3 length: 15 residues. In germline, CDR1 is SGHVS, CDR2 FQNEAQ. The junction had 9 bases not matched to a gene; V was cut back by 4 bases and J by 9 bases. As processed by the authors: It was from reference gene primer amplification that nucleated cell counts were estimated. TCRdb's table, derived via immunoSEQ multiplex PCR, lists solely in-frame clones and lacks some. The D gene and trimming were derived from the DNA, and the V and J assignments and clone size from that table. The sample records some 260,000 clones, 88% being singletons. The V and J genes are TRBV7-8 and TRBJ1-6; 7 positions agree with TRBD1. This TCR derives from a woman aged 35 to 49 who had recovered from COVID-19. The sample taken for sequencing was peripheral blood. The CDR3 loop is CASSSETGRGSPLHF. CDR3 nucleotide sequence: TGTGCCAGCAGCTCGGAGACAGGGCGGGGTTCACCCCTCCACTTT.